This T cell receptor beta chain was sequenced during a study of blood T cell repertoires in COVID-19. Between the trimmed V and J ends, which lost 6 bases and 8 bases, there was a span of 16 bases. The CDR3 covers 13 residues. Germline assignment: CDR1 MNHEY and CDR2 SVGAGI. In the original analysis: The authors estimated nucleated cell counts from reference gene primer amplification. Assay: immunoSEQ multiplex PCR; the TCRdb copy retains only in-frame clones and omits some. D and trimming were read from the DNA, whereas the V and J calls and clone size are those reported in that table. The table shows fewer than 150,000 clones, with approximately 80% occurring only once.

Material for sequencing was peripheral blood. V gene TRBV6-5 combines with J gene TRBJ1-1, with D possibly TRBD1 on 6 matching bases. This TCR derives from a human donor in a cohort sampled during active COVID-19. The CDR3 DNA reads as TGTGCCAGCAGGAAACAGGGTAGTGGGGAAGCTTTCTTT. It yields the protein CASRKQGSGEAFF.